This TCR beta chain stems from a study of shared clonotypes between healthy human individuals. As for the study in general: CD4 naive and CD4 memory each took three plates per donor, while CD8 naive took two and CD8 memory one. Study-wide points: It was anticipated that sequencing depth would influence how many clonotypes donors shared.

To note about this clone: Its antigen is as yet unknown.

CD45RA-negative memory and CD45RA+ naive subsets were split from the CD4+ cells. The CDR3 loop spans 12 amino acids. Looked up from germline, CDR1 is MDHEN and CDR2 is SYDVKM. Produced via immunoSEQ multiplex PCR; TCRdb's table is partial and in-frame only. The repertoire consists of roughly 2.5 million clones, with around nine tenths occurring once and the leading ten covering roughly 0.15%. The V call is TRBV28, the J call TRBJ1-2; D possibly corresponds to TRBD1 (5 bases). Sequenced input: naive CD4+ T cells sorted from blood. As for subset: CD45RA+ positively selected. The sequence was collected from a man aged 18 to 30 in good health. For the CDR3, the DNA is TGTCTGGTGGGGGGTTCGTACTATGGCTACACCTTC. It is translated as CLVGGSYYGYTF.